Below are 30 T cell receptor beta chains sequenced from a single sample in a study of blood T cell repertoires in COVID-19. Profiled with immunoSEQ multiplex PCR; TCRdb holds only in-frame clones, not every one. The sample records about 61,000 clones, about 77% being singletons. Input material: peripheral blood. These receptors were taken from a man at least 80 years old with active or convalescent COVID-19.

The chain has TRBV19 and TRBJ1-1; 8 bases fit TRBD1. The CDR3 totals 16 residues. The J segment lost 2 bases and the V segment lost 1 base, leaving 6 bases of the junction unmatched. The germline V gene encodes CDR1 LNHDA and CDR2 SQIVND (reference sequence). CDR3 region: CASSIVGGQGNTEAFF. The CDR3 bases are TGTGCCAGTAGTATAGTTGGCGGACAGGGAAACACTGAAGCTTTCTTT. The full variable domain, with the rest looked up from reference TRBV19 and TRBJ1-1, is DGGITQSPKYLFRKEGQNVTLSCEQNLNHDAMYWYRQDPGQGLRLIYYSQIVNDFQKGDIAEGYSVSREKKESFPLTVTSAQKNPTAFYLCASSIVGGQGNTEAFFGQGTRLTVV.

The CDR3 sequence is CASSFAVSPGNTIYF. The CDR3 DNA follows: TGTGCCAGCAGCTTCGCGGTTTCGCCTGGAAACACCATATATTTT. This rearrangement joins TRBV2 to TRBJ1-3; no reliable D call. V shed 6 bases and J shed 2 bases, with 14 bases lying between them. The germline V gene encodes CDR1 SNHLY and CDR2 FYNNEI. This CDR3 has 15 amino acids.

This chain connects TRBV6-5 to TRBJ1-5; D is unresolved. This CDR3 is built from 13 residues. Per the germline V gene, CDR1 is MNHEY and CDR2 is SVGAGI. The germline V and J ends were trimmed by 6 bases and 4 bases, with 10 bases remaining between them. Here the CDR3 DNA reads TGTGCCAGCAGAAAAACAGAGAATCAGCCCCAGCATTTT. Translated, it gives CASRKTENQPQHF.

This chain's CDR3 is CASSLSYGRGTDTQYF. The CDR3 DNA reads as TGTGCCAGCAGCTTAAGTTATGGGCGGGGCACAGATACGCAGTATTTT. V gene TRBV7-9 combines with J gene TRBJ2-3; TRBD2 might be the D (5 bases). V lost 2 bases and J 1 base, leaving 13 bases between the germline ends. The CDR3 has 16 residues. Germline assignment: CDR1 SEHNR and CDR2 FQNEAQ (reference sequence).

The chain joins TRBV21-1 to TRBJ1-5. TRBV21-1 is classified as a pseudogene. The CDR3 consists of 19 residues. The CDR3 nucleotides read TGTGCCAGCAGCAAAGGGGAGGAGTGGAACCTCAATCTATATCAGCCCCAGCATTTT. Protein: CASSKGEEWNLNLYQPQHF.

The sample holds many counts of this clone. The chain carries TRBV2 and TRBJ2-7, with D unclear. This CDR3 is 14 amino acids long. V lost 11 bases and J 2 bases, leaving 19 bases between the germline ends. Germline values: CDR1 SNHLY, CDR2 FYNNEI. The CDR3 coding sequence is TGTGCCGGAAGACCGACTGAATCCACCTACGAGCAGTACTTC. Translation gives CAGRPTESTYEQYF.

CDR3 residues: CASRFSGSSGEQYF. The DNA for the CDR3 is TGTGCCAGCAGGTTCAGCGGGAGTTCGGGAGAGCAGTACTTC. V gene TRBV6-5 combines with J gene TRBJ2-7; TRBD2 agrees at 8 bases. Germline CDR1 and CDR2: MNHEY and SVGAGI. The CDR3 is 14 amino acids. After removal of 6 bases from V and 7 bases from J, the junction contained 11 bases not matched to a gene.

The rearrangement uses TRBV28 and TRBJ1-4; 9 bases align to TRBD1. The junction had 5 bases not matched to a gene; V was cut back by 4 bases and J by 8 bases. There are 14 residues in the CDR3. The germline CDR1 and CDR2 sequences are MDHEN and SYDVKM. CDR3 DNA: TGTGCCAGCAGTTCTGGACAGGGGAGGGAAAAACTGTTTTTT. Amino acid sequence: CASSSGQGREKLFF.

The chain joins TRBV5-1 to TRBJ2-1; D is perhaps TRBD2 (5 bases). Trimming pared 0 bases from V and 7 bases from J, leaving 14 bases between. From germline, CDR1 is SGHRS and CDR2 YFSETQ. The CDR3 has 15 residues. In DNA, the CDR3 is TGCGCCAGCAGCTTGGAAATGGCGGGCTATAATGAGCAGTTCTTC. Translating it yields CASSLEMAGYNEQFF.

The CDR3 coding sequence is TGTGCCAGCAGTGACTCTAGTCAGGGGTCAGATACGCAGTATTTT. Translating it yields CASSDSSQGSDTQYF. The V call is TRBV6-4, the J call TRBJ2-3; weak D call: TRBD1 (6 bases). V was pared by 0 bases and J by 4 bases, with 11 bases between. The CDR3 consists of 15 residues. CDR1 MRHNA and CDR2 SNTAGT come from the germline V gene.

The rearrangement joins TRBV28 to TRBJ1-4; D unclear. Germline CDR1 MDHEN, CDR2 SYDVKM. The V gene lost 5 bases and the J gene lost 10 bases, with 8 bases spanning the gap. CDR3 size: 11 residues. CDR3 coding DNA: TGTGCCAGCAGTACAGAAGGAAAACTGTTTTTT. Amino acids: CASSTEGKLFF.

V is TRBV30 and J is TRBJ1-2; D possibly corresponds to TRBD1 (6 bases). This CDR3 contains 15 residues. Trimming took off 0 bases at V and 5 bases at J, with 16 bases between the two ends. CDR1 GTSNPN and CDR2 SVGIG come from the germline V gene (reference sequence). The CDR3 here is CAWSVTGLWNYGYTF. DNA for the CDR3: TGTGCCTGGAGTGTTACAGGGCTTTGGAATTATGGCTACACCTTC.

The chain has TRBV6-1 and TRBJ2-7; D gene unclear. CDR3 length: 11 residues. V dropped 3 bases and J dropped 3 bases, with 3 bases sitting between them. Germline CDR1 is MNHNS and CDR2 is SASEGT. CDR3 in amino acids: CASSDHYEQYF. CDR3 coding DNA: TGTGCCAGCAGTGACCACTACGAGCAGTACTTC.

The chain combines TRBV5-1 with TRBJ1-2; a weak D match, TRBD1 (6 bases). V lost 5 bases, J lost 8 bases, and 10 bases lay in between. The CDR3 has 11 amino acids. Germline CDR1 reads SGHRS; CDR2 reads YFSETQ. The CDR3 DNA is TGCGCCAGCAGACTGGACAGAGGCTACACCTTC. It encodes CASRLDRGYTF.

The chain combines TRBV5-5 with TRBJ1-3, with D possibly matching TRBD1 (6 bases). This CDR3 has 14 residues. The germline gives CDR1 SGHKS, CDR2 YYEKEE (reference sequence). Trimming shortened V by 3 bases and J by 3 bases, and 10 bases separated the two germline ends. The CDR3 DNA follows: TGTGCCAGCAGCTCCAAGGGGGATGGAAACACCATATATTTT. Translation: CASSSKGDGNTIYF.

This sequence joins TRBV28 and TRBJ1-2; TRBD1 might be the D (6 bases). The CDR3 is made up of 14 amino acids. Germline lookup yields CDR1 MDHEN and CDR2 SYDVKM. The germline V and J ends were trimmed by 5 bases and 2 bases, with 12 bases remaining between them. The CDR3 here is CASSKGGGNYGYTF. DNA for the CDR3: TGTGCCAGCAGTAAGGGGGGGGGAAACTATGGCTACACCTTC.

This chain joins TRBV19 and TRBJ2-1; 10 bases fit TRBD2. V gave up 3 bases and J gave up 0 bases; unmatched junction bases: 5. CDR3 length equals 17 residues. CDR1 and CDR2 from the germline V gene are LNHDA and SQIVND (reference sequence). CDR3 region: CASSIRTSGSSYNEQFF. CDR3 in DNA: TGTGCCAGTAGTATTCGGACTAGCGGTTCCTCCTACAATGAGCAGTTCTTC.

As DNA, the CDR3 is TGTGCCAGCAGCATGAGGGGACTACTACACTCAAGCTCCTACGAGCAGTACTTC. Its protein is CASSMRGLLHSSSYEQYF. The chain employs TRBV6-2 or TRBV6-3 and TRBJ2-7, with 7 bases matching TRBD2. Germline values: CDR1 MNHEY, CDR2 SVGEGT. With V trimmed by 6 bases and J by 0 bases, 17 bases remained unmatched. This CDR3 is built from 18 residues.

The V gene is TRBV28, the J gene TRBJ1-5; no reliable D call. The V end lost 7 bases, the J end lost 0 bases, and 13 bases lay between the germline ends. Germline V gives CDR1 MDHEN, CDR2 SYDVKM. The CDR3 has 15 residues. CDR3 coding DNA: TGTGCCAGCAAGAGGGCCTCGTATAGCAATCAGCCCCAGCATTTT. Translated: CASKRASYSNQPQHF.

This CDR3 is CASSPYGFEQYF. DNA of the CDR3: TGTGCCAGCAGCCCATACGGTTTCGAGCAGTACTTC. V usage is TRBV7-9 and J usage is TRBJ2-7; D is undetermined. CDR1 and CDR2 (germline): SEHNR, FQNEAQ (reference sequence). V was clipped by 5 bases and J by 6 bases, with 11 bases between them. The CDR3 spans 12 residues.

V is TRBV14 and J is TRBJ1-5, with 7 bases aligning to TRBD1. Trimming removed 2 bases from V and 6 bases from J; junction bases left unmatched: 1. Germline V gene sequence: CDR1 SGHDN, CDR2 FVKESK. The CDR3 is 13 residues long. In DNA form, the CDR3 reads TGTGCCAGCAGCCAAAACAGGGGTCAGCCCCAGCATTTT. Its protein product is CASSQNRGQPQHF.

This sequence joins TRBV7-2 and TRBJ2-7, with D possibly matching TRBD1 (5 bases). CDR3 length: 14 residues. V lost 4 bases and J lost 3, with 13 bases in between. The V gene's germline CDR1 is SGHTA and CDR2 FQGNSA. CDR3: CASSYGYTGYEQYF. CDR3 DNA: TGTGCCAGCAGCTATGGGTATACAGGCTACGAGCAGTACTTC.

The chain has TRBV10-2 and TRBJ1-5; D uncertain. Per germline, CDR1 WSHSY and CDR2 SAAADI. The CDR3 runs 16 residues. Trimming removed 3 bases from V and 0 bases from J, with 12 bases in between. CDR3 coding DNA: TGCGCCAGCAGTGACCAGGTACATAATAGCAATCAGCCCCAGCATTTT. Residues: CASSDQVHNSNQPQHF.

This clone was found once. The chain couples TRBV15 to TRBJ1-2; tentatively, D is TRBD1 (5 bases). V lost 4 bases and J lost 2, with 8 bases in between. The CDR3 sequence is 13 residues long. CDR1 is LNHNV and CDR2 is YYDKDF in the germline V gene (reference sequence). The chain's CDR3 is CATSTSGNYGYTF. The CDR3 coding sequence is TGTGCCACCAGCACCTCAGGGAACTATGGCTACACCTTC. Full variable domain (missing parts from reference TRBV15 and TRBJ1-2): DAMVIQNPRYQVTQFGKPVTLSCSQTLNHNVMYWYQQKSSQAPKLLFHYYDKDFNNEADTPDNFQSRRPNTSFCFLDIRSPGLGDTAMYLCATSTSGNYGYTFGSGTRLTVV.

This clone was seen once. V gene TRBV24-1 combines with J gene TRBJ2-1; TRBD2 aligns across 9 bases. V was pared by 9 bases and J by 9 bases, with 8 bases of the junction left unmatched. In germline, CDR1 is KGHDR, CDR2 SFDVKD. The CDR3 consists of 13 residues. CDR3 nucleotides: TGTGCCACCGGGTTAGGACTAGCGTTTGAGCAGTTCTTC. Protein: CATGLGLAFEQFF.

J is TRBJ1-2 and V is TRBV11-3, with 9 bases matching TRBD1. The CDR3 is 16 amino acids. Germline trimming cut 4 bases from V and 7 bases from J; bases unmatched to any gene: 13. Germline CDR1 reads SGHNT; CDR2 reads YENEEA. CDR3 DNA sequence: TGTGCCAGCAGCTCCCTCCGGGACAGGGCCTTTTTTGGCTACACCTTC. Translating it yields CASSSLRDRAFFGYTF.

This clone was seen only a few times. The chain uses TRBV9 and TRBJ2-1; 10 bases map to TRBD1. V shed 4 bases, J shed 7 bases, and the junction held 14 bases outside the gene matches. The CDR3 runs to 17 residues. Germline V gene lookup returns CDR1 SGDLS and CDR2 YYNGEE. The CDR3 nucleotides read TGTGCCAGCAGCCTCCCCGGGCGGGACAGGGGTTTGAATGAGCAGTTCTTC. Its translation is CASSLPGRDRGLNEQFF.

The chain uses TRBV28 and TRBJ2-7; no clear D. The CDR3 loop spans 13 amino acids. The V end was cut by 6 bases, the J end by 2 bases, with 11 bases between. Germline CDR1 is MDHEN and CDR2 is SYDVKM. The CDR3 region is CASRADTPYEQYF. Here the CDR3 DNA reads TGTGCCAGCAGGGCAGACACCCCCTACGAGCAGTACTTC.

This rearrangement joins TRBV10-2 to TRBJ1-2, with 8 bases aligning to TRBD1. V was clipped by 8 bases and J by 4 bases; unmatched bases: 6. This CDR3 is 13 amino acids long. Germline CDR1 is WSHSY and CDR2 is SAAADI. Here the CDR3 reads CASGRGPGYGYTF. CDR3 bases: TGCGCCAGCGGCAGGGGGCCCGGCTATGGCTACACCTTC.

This chain uses TRBV24-1 with TRBJ2-7, with 8 positions matching TRBD2. The CDR3 is 16 amino acids. J lost 1 base, V lost 1 base, and 5 bases had no gene match. Per germline, CDR1 KGHDR and CDR2 SFDVKD. This chain's CDR3 is CATSDFPASGSYEQYF. The CDR3 coding sequence is TGTGCCACCAGTGATTTCCCCGCTAGCGGGTCCTACGAGCAGTACTTC.